One sample yielded the 15 T cell receptor beta chains listed below, sequenced in a study of T-cell reconstitution after alpha-beta-depleted transplantation in children. A TCRbeta library incorporating unique molecular identifiers was prepared. Each CDR3 protein is one row after TCRdb ran MiXCR on the PCR reads. In the table there are more than 150,000 distinct CDR3 sequences, 13% to 15% of which are singletons. The sequenced sample was PBMCs from the stem cell graft donor, obtained from the stem cell graft. The source of these receptors is a human donor who donated a stem cell graft to a child with acute lymphoblastic leukemia.

Many counts were recorded for this clonotype. The rearrangement joins TRBV5-1 to TRBJ2-7, with D uncertain. V lost 0 bases, J lost 2 bases, and 9 bases lay in between. This CDR3 comprises 14 residues. Germline CDR1 SGHRS, CDR2 YFSETQ. Here the CDR3 DNA reads TGCGCCAGCAGCTTGGTCGCCGGAACCTACGAGCAGTACTTC. Protein sequence: CASSLVAGTYEQYF.

This clonotype has more than one count but fewer than ten. The chain has TRBV5-1 and TRBJ2-7; D is uncertain. The length of the CDR3 is 12 residues. Germline CDR1 and CDR2: SGHRS and YFSETQ. Trimming cost V 1 base and J 6 bases, with 8 bases left between them. CDR3 loop: CASSLTRSEQYF. In DNA form, the CDR3 reads TGCGCCAGCAGCTTGACGCGATCCGAGCAGTACTTC.

This clonotype has ten or more counts. The gene calls are TRBV7-9 and TRBJ1-2; D remains ambiguous. CDR1 is SEHNR and CDR2 is FQNEAQ in the germline V gene (reference sequence). The CDR3 sequence is 12 residues long. V was clipped by 5 bases and J by 5 bases, with 9 bases between them. The CDR3 bases are TGTGCCAGCAGCCGCAACTCTTATGGCTACACCTTC. It codes for CASSRNSYGYTF.

This clonotype has more than one count but fewer than ten. This chain joins TRBV11-2 and TRBJ1-2; a weak D match, TRBD1 (5 bases). The ends were cut back, 3 bases at V and 3 bases at J, with 8 bases in the middle. The CDR3 loop spans 13 amino acids. Germline CDR1 reads SGHAT; CDR2 reads FQNNGV. This chain's CDR3 is CASSFSRDYGYTF. Here the CDR3 DNA reads TGTGCCAGCAGCTTCTCCAGGGACTATGGCTACACCTTC.

There are a few counts of this clonotype. The genes are TRBV4-1 and TRBJ2-5; the D is unclear. Per the germline V gene, CDR1 is MGHRA and CDR2 is YSYEKL. This CDR3 contains 14 residues. V was pared by 1 base and J by 0 bases, with 6 bases between. CDR3 nucleotide sequence: TGCGCCAGCAGCCAAGTCGGGTACCAAGAGACCCAGTACTTC. Amino acids: CASSQVGYQETQYF.

At least ten counts were recorded for this clonotype. V is TRBV5-1 and J is TRBJ2-3, with 7 nucleotides matching TRBD1. The J segment lost 2 bases and the V segment lost 3 bases, leaving 6 bases of the junction unmatched. CDR1 is SGHRS, CDR2 YFSETQ, per germline. The CDR3 covers 15 residues. CDR3 DNA: TGCGCCAGCAGCTCGGACAGGACCTACACAGATACGCAGTATTTT. Protein: CASSSDRTYTDTQYF. The full variable domain, in which reference TRBV5-1 and TRBJ2-3 provide the parts outside the CDR3, is KAGVTQTPRYLIKTRGQQVTLSCSPISGHRSVSWYQQTPGQGLQFLFEYFSETQRNKGNFPGRFSGRQFSNSRSEMNVSTLELGDSALYLCASSSDRTYTDTQYFGPGTRLTVL.

This clonotype has ten or more counts. This sequence joins TRBV20-1 and TRBJ1-1; TRBD1 agrees at 8 bases. This CDR3 contains 16 residues. J lost 3 bases, V lost 1 base, and 10 bases had no gene match. Per germline, CDR1 DFQATT and CDR2 SNEGSKA (reference sequence). The CDR3 loop reads CSARVDRAGSDTEAFF. The CDR3 DNA sequence: TGCAGTGCTAGAGTGGACAGGGCGGGATCGGACACTGAAGCTTTCTTT.

The rearrangement uses TRBV30 and TRBJ2-5; TRBD2 might be the D (6 bases). The ends were cut back, 0 bases at V and 7 bases at J, with 18 bases in the middle. The CDR3 runs to 15 residues. CDR1 GTSNPN and CDR2 SVGIG come from the germline V gene (reference sequence). The DNA of the CDR3 is TGTGCCTGGAGTGTACTACGGGGTAGAGCGGGGACCCAGTACTTC. Encoded protein: CAWSVLRGRAGTQYF.

This clonotype was counted between two and nine times. The chain uses TRBV6-5 and TRBJ2-1; 7 nucleotides agree with TRBD2. J lost 8 bases, V lost 2 bases, and 3 bases had no gene match. The germline V gene has CDR1 MNHEY and CDR2 SVGAGI. The CDR3 is made up of 13 amino acids. The CDR3 sequence: CASSYRTRDEQFF. The CDR3, as DNA: TGTGCCAGCAGTTACCGGACTAGAGATGAGCAGTTCTTC.

The sample holds many counts of this clonotype. V gene TRBV12-3 or TRBV12-4 combines with J gene TRBJ2-7; unclear D gene. V lost 4 bases and J 4 bases, leaving 11 bases between the germline ends. This CDR3 has 13 amino acids. The CDR3 DNA reads TGTGCCAGCAGTTCCTCCACAGATTACGAGCAGTACTTC. Translation: CASSSSTDYEQYF.

This clonotype was detected many times. This chain connects TRBV10-3 to TRBJ1-2, with TRBD1 matching over 7 bases. J was trimmed by 5 bases and V by 2 bases; bases with no gene match: 20. Germline CDR1 ENHRY, CDR2 SYGVKD. This CDR3 is 19 amino acids long. The CDR3 reads CAISEPSPIGQALRYGYTF. The CDR3 bases are TGTGCCATCAGTGAGCCGTCCCCAATAGGACAGGCGCTCCGATATGGCTACACCTTC.

Note on this clonotype: One junction end does not reproduce the germline sequence, and a read error may be involved. The genes are TRBV2 and TRBJ2-7; no definite D call. The CDR3 runs 11 residues. The germline V gene has CDR1 SNHLY and CDR2 FYNNEI. In nucleotides, the CDR3 is TGTGTCAGCACCGAGACCTACGAGCAGTACTTC. It yields the protein CVSTETYEQYF.

This clonotype was counted many times. This rearrangement joins TRBV27 to TRBJ1-2; 11 bases align to TRBD1. V shed 5 bases, J shed 4 bases, and the junction held 0 bases outside the gene matches. The CDR3 is 13 residues long. Looked up from germline, CDR1 is MNHEY and CDR2 is SMNVEV (reference sequence). The CDR3 spells CASSGTGGYGYTF. CDR3 sequence (DNA): TGTGCCAGCAGTGGGACAGGGGGCTATGGCTACACCTTC.

The sample holds many counts of this clonotype. The chain has TRBV7-9 and TRBJ2-3; no definite D call. Germline V CDR1 and CDR2: SEHNR, FQNEAQ (reference sequence). The CDR3 has 10 amino acids. Trimming took 5 bases from V and 5 from J, leaving 2 bases between them. CDR3: CASSRDTQYF. DNA for the CDR3: TGTGCCAGCAGCCGAGATACGCAGTATTTT. The full variable domain, with the rest looked up from reference TRBV7-9 and TRBJ2-3, is DTGVSQNPRHKITKRGQNVTFRCDPISEHNRLYWYRQTLGQGPEFLTYFQNEAQLEKSRLLSDRFSAERPKGSFSTLEIQRTEQGDSAMYLCASSRDTQYFGPGTRLTVL.

As concerns this clonotype: A much larger clone differs from this one at a single base, so this may be a read error. The V call is TRBV12-3 or TRBV12-4, the J call TRBJ1-1; D not resolved. The CDR3 is 15 amino acids. CDR3: CASSSRVRRSTEAYF. CDR3 DNA: TGTGCCAGCAGTTCCCGGGTTAGGAGGTCCACTGAAGCTTACTTT.